Listed below are T cell receptor beta chains from one sample, sequenced in a study of chemoradiotherapy in HPV16-positive cancers. The table came from immunoSEQ multiplex PCR; TCRdb's copy has only in-frame clones and leaves some out. This sample carries some 12,000 clones, 81% of them seen once, and the ten largest clones take 1.1%. Sample acquisition took place from a patient who underwent chemoradiotherapy. The origin of the receptors is a human donor with HPV-associated anogenital cancer. CDR3s include the opening cysteine and the closing phenylalanine or tryptophan. D genes are given only for firm matches. Size values are once, few and many counts, or a class for expanded clones, and some rows have none.

clone size	D gene	V gene	J gene	CDR3 protein	CDR3 DNA
.	TRBD2	TRBV29-1	TRBJ2-1	CSVETGGANNEQFF	TGCAGCGTTGAAACGGGGGGGGCGAACAATGAGCAGTTCTTC
.	.	TRBV5-1	TRBJ1-1	CASTLGLGASTEAFF	TGCGCCAGCACCCTTGGTCTTGGGGCGAGTACTGAAGCTTTCTTT
.	.	TRBV19	TRBJ1-1	CALVFGTEAFF	TGTGCCCTCGTATTCGGAACTGAAGCTTTCTTT
few	.	TRBV19	TRBJ1-6	CASSFIYNSPLHF	TGTGCCAGTAGTTTCATCTATAATTCACCCCTCCACTTT
.	.	TRBV2	TRBJ1-1	CASSPPNDAEAFF	TGTGCCAGCAGTCCCCCCAACGACGCTGAAGCTTTCTTT
once	.	TRBV6-4	TRBJ1-2	CASSDSGYGYTF	TGTGCCAGCAGTGATTCTGGCTATGGCTACACCTTC
once	TRBD2	TRBV7-6	TRBJ2-1	CASSFSGGTYNEQFF	TGTGCCAGCAGCTTTAGCGGGGGGACCTACAATGAGCAGTTCTTC
.	.	TRBV2	TRBJ2-3	CASSESSLEPDTQYF	TGTGCCAGCAGTGAATCGAGCCTAGAGCCCGATACGCAGTATTTT
.	.	TRBV2	TRBJ1-5	CASSVGAGPQHF	TGTGCCAGCAGCGTCGGGGCCGGGCCCCAGCATTTT
.	.	TRBV15	TRBJ1-4	CATSRQRALNEKLFF	TGTGCCACCAGCAGGCAGAGAGCTTTGAATGAAAAACTGTTTTTT
.	TRBD1	TRBV11-2	TRBJ1-4	CASSPPDRGGRREKLFF	TGTGCCAGCAGCCCCCCGGACAGGGGCGGTCGTAGAGAAAAACTGTTTTTT
.	.	TRBV5-4	TRBJ2-5	CASSSFDGTSGPFETQYF	TGTGCCAGCAGCTCATTTGATGGGACGTCAGGGCCGTTTGAGACCCAGTACTTC
.	TRBD2	TRBV11-2	TRBJ2-3	CASSFLAGGSDTQYF	TGTGCCAGCAGCTTCCTCGCGGGGGGTTCAGATACGCAGTATTTT
.	.	TRBV4-3	TRBJ1-4	CASSQGRHSLAEKLFF	TGCGCCAGCAGCCAAGGGAGGCATTCTCTCGCGGAAAAACTGTTTTTT
.	.	TRBV6-1	TRBJ1-1	CASSEGVGGNTEAFF	TGTGCCAGCAGTGAAGGGGTGGGGGGGAACACTGAAGCTTTCTTT
.	.	TRBV5-6	TRBJ2-3	CASSFLGGTQYF	TGTGCCAGCAGCTTTCTGGGGGGTACGCAGTATTTT
once	.	TRBV29-1	TRBJ1-2	CSVEAIGDGTYGYTF	TGCAGCGTTGAAGCTATTGGGGACGGGACCTATGGCTACACCTTC
few	TRBD2	TRBV9	TRBJ2-1	CASSAGGDEQFF	TGTGCCAGCAGCGCGGGGGGGGATGAGCAGTTCTTC
.	.	TRBV6-5	TRBJ1-6	CASSYSNGDYNSPLHF	TGTGCCAGCAGTTACTCGAACGGGGACTATAATTCACCCCTCCACTTT
.	TRBD1	TRBV30	TRBJ1-3	CAWRGQGISGNTIYF	TGTGCCTGGAGGGGACAGGGGATCTCTGGAAACACCATATATTTT
.	TRBD1	TRBV28	TRBJ1-1	CAILGQGAPVTEAFF	TGTGCCATCCTGGGACAGGGGGCGCCGGTCACTGAAGCTTTCTTT
.	TRBD1	TRBV5-1	TRBJ1-1	CASSRRQGPTEAFF	TGCGCCAGCAGCCGAAGACAGGGGCCCACTGAAGCTTTCTTT
once	.	TRBV28	TRBJ1-1	CASSLFLRNTEAFF	TGTGCCAGCAGTTTATTCTTGAGGAACACTGAAGCTTTCTTT
.	TRBD2	TRBV7-9	TRBJ2-7	CAASRGSSYEQYF	TGTGCCGCCTCGCGGGGGAGTTCCTACGAGCAGTACTTC
.	.	TRBV5-4	TRBJ1-6	CASSFGGKSESPLHF	TGTGCCAGCAGCTTTGGGGGCAAATCGGAATCACCCCTCCACTTT
.	.	TRBV4-1	TRBJ2-5	CASSQVGGLLETQYF	TGCGCCAGCAGCCAAGTTGGGGGGCTGTTGGAGACCCAGTACTTC
.	TRBD1	TRBV7-3	TRBJ2-3	CASSLPGGPTDTQYF	TGTGCCAGCAGCTTACCAGGGGGACCCACAGATACGCAGTATTTT
.	.	TRBV4-3	TRBJ1-2	CASSLGARNGYTF	TGCGCCAGCAGCCTGGGCGCCAGGAACGGCTACACCTTC
.	.	TRBV30	TRBJ1-1	CAWSVLGARTEAFF	TGTGCCTGGAGTGTGCTAGGGGCGAGGACTGAAGCTTTCTTT
.	.	TRBV2	TRBJ2-7	CASSATVYEQYF	TGTGCCAGCAGCGCGACGGTCTACGAGCAGTACTTC
.	.	TRBV5-5	TRBJ2-1	CASSLGTGSYNEQFF	TGTGCCAGCAGCTTGGGCACAGGGAGTTACAATGAGCAGTTCTTC
once	.	TRBV28	TRBJ2-6	CASRSGSAGANVLTF	TGTGCCAGCAGGTCGGGGAGTGCTGGGGCCAACGTCCTGACTTTC
.	TRBD1	TRBV18	TRBJ1-2	CASSPGSGQGAQDYGYTF	TGTGCCAGCTCACCCGGGTCGGGACAGGGGGCGCAGGACTATGGCTACACCTTC
.	.	TRBV27	TRBJ1-1	CASSSPGREAFF	TGTGCCAGCAGTTCCCCCGGGAGGGAAGCTTTCTTT
.	.	TRBV5-1	TRBJ2-2	CASSLNSKNTGELFF	TGCGCCAGCAGCTTGAACAGTAAGAACACCGGGGAGCTGTTTTTT
.	.	TRBV19	TRBJ1-2	CASTDGMAHGYTF	TGTGCCAGTACCGACGGGATGGCCCATGGCTACACCTTC
.	.	TRBV7-9	TRBJ1-2	CASSPPADPRGYTF	TGTGCCAGCAGCCCCCCGGCGGACCCACGAGGCTACACCTTC
once	TRBD2	TRBV5-6	TRBJ2-1	CASSPSGGLYNEQFF	TGTGCCAGCAGCCCTAGCGGGGGCCTATACAATGAGCAGTTCTTC
few	.	TRBV2	TRBJ2-7	CASSEAGGPLIYEQYF	TGTGCCAGCAGTGAAGCTGGGGGACCGCTGATCTACGAGCAGTACTTC
.	.	TRBV19	TRBJ1-5	CASSPPWDNQPQHF	TGTGCCAGTAGTCCCCCGTGGGACAATCAGCCCCAGCATTTT
.	.	TRBV5-1	TRBJ1-5	CASSPGRSSNQPQHF	TGCGCCAGCAGCCCGGGGAGAAGTAGCAATCAGCCCCAGCATTTT
.	.	TRBV7-9	TRBJ2-5	CASSLGGGQETQYF	TGTGCCAGCAGCTTAGGAGGAGGGCAAGAGACCCAGTACTTC
.	.	TRBV28	TRBJ2-7	CASSDTLRSYEQYF	TGTGCCAGCTCGGACACGTTACGTTCCTACGAGCAGTACTTC
.	.	TRBV5-1	TRBJ1-5	CASKFGEKGQPQHF	TGCGCCAGCAAGTTCGGGGAGAAAGGTCAGCCCCAGCATTTT
.	.	TRBV2	TRBJ2-1	CATWGNEQFF	TGTGCCACTTGGGGGAATGAGCAGTTCTTC
.	.	TRBV2	TRBJ1-6	CASSLGTEYSPLHF	TGTGCCAGCAGTCTCGGGACGGAATATTCACCCCTCCACTTT
.	TRBD2	TRBV4-2	TRBJ2-5	CASSQGGGGAETQYF	TGTGCCAGCAGCCAAGGGGGCGGGGGGGCGGAGACCCAGTACTTC
.	TRBD1	TRBV7-8	TRBJ1-5	CASSFPRTGRQPQHF	TGTGCCAGCAGCTTCCCAAGGACAGGGCGTCAGCCCCAGCATTTT
.	TRBD1	TRBV19	TRBJ2-7	CASSPLGGQGAGEQYF	TGTGCCAGTAGTCCCCTTGGCGGGCAGGGGGCTGGCGAGCAGTACTTC
.	TRBD1	TRBV4-2	TRBJ2-7	CASSQGQGQGRVQYF	TGTGCCAGCAGCCAAGGTCAGGGACAGGGACGAGTGCAGTACTTC